This entry features one T cell receptor beta chain sequence. The sample belongs to a study of blood T cell repertoires in COVID-19. Method: immunoSEQ multiplex PCR; TCRdb's copy keeps in-frame clones and lacks some. The top ten hold about 18% of the sample, which has tens of thousands of clones, 85% to 90% seen once. Patients from Seattle were sampled longitudinally, starting during active infection. The CDR3 has 15 residues. Germline V gene sequence: CDR1 SGHNT, CDR2 YYREEE (reference sequence). V was clipped by 4 bases and J by 6 bases; unmatched bases: 10. This chain uses TRBV5-4 with TRBJ2-1; TRBD1 matches at 7 bases. The receptor was isolated from a woman in her fifties or sixties with COVID-19, enrolled during active disease. Sequencing was performed on peripheral blood. CDR3 protein: CASSRIDRVLNEQFF. The CDR3 region has the DNA TGTGCCAGCAGCCGGATAGACAGGGTCCTCAATGAGCAGTTCTTC. Looking up the rest from reference TRBV5-4 and TRBJ2-1 gives the full variable domain: ETGVTQSPTHLIKTRGQQVTLRCSSQSGHNTVSWYQQALGQGPQFIFQYYREEENGRGNFPPRFSGLQFPNYSSELNVNALELDDSALYLCASSRIDRVLNEQFFGPGTRLTVL.